Listed here is a single T cell receptor beta chain. The data stem from a study of blood T cells in healthy people across ages. Trimming cost V 9 bases and J 7 bases; bases outside gene matches: 30. From germline, CDR1 is MNHNS and CDR2 SASEGT. The CDR3 spans 19 residues. Primed by a sample-barcoded 5' primer and a J-beta primer mix, a second PCR proceeded for 7 to 11 cycles. TCRdb ran MiXCR on the 5' RACE reads and lists one entry per CDR3 protein. Altogether under 2,000,000 distinct CDR3 sequences are present, around half being singletons, with the ten largest covering over 2%. V usage is TRBV6-1 and J usage is TRBJ2-7; 7 bases fit TRBD1. This receptor was taken from a woman aged 40 to 50 in good health. Sequencing was carried out using blood. The CDR3 coding sequence is TGTGCCAGTTCCATGACAGGGAGAAATCTCATCTCCCCTTACAATGAGCAGTACTTC. Protein sequence: CASSMTGRNLISPYNEQYF.